These 4 T cell receptor beta chains share one sample of origin, sequenced in a study of neurological immune-mediated disorders. TCRdb re-derived calls from the 5' RACE reads in MiXCR, one entry per CDR3 protein. The sample carries 25,000 to 30,000 distinct CDR3 sequences, around an eighth recorded once. Sequenced sample: PBMCs. These receptors were taken from a woman aged 55-69 years in good health.

This clonotype was recorded many times. The CDR3 coding sequence is TGTGCCAGCAGCTTAGCGGCGAACACTGAAGCTTTCTTT. This sequence encodes CASSLAANTEAFF. The rearrangement joins TRBV7-2 to TRBJ1-1, with D hard to call. Deletions cut 0 bases from V and 1 base from J, with 3 bases between. CDR1 and CDR2 from the germline V gene are SGHTA and FQGNSA. The CDR3 runs 13 residues.

This clonotype has at least ten counts. The J gene is TRBJ2-7, the V gene TRBV20-1; no reliable D call. Germline loops: CDR1 DFQATT, CDR2 SNEGSKA (reference sequence). V was trimmed by 2 bases and J by 0 bases, leaving 11 bases between them. The CDR3 is 14 amino acids. The CDR3 reads CSARRLDSSYEQYF. In nucleotides, the CDR3 is TGCAGTGCTAGACGGCTAGATTCCTCCTACGAGCAGTACTTC.

Ten or more counts support this clonotype. The chain recombines TRBV3-1 with TRBJ1-6; D uncertain. V gave up 0 bases and J gave up 0 bases, with 12 bases separating them. This CDR3 has 18 residues. Per the germline V gene, CDR1 is LGHDT and CDR2 is YNNKEL (reference sequence). CDR3 nucleotides: TGTGCCAGCAGCCAAGATATCCTCAGGAGCTCCTATAATTCACCCCTCCACTTT. The encoded protein is CASSQDILRSSYNSPLHF.

This clonotype was counted many times. This chain uses TRBV20-1 with TRBJ2-1; TRBD1 agrees at 8 bases. Germline V lookup: CDR1 DFQATT, CDR2 SNEGSKA (reference sequence). V was clipped by 5 bases and J by 2 bases; unmatched bases: 8. The CDR3 sequence is 15 residues long. CDR3 DNA sequence: TGCAGTGCTCCCAAGACAGGGGCCCCCTACAATGAGCAGTTCTTC. Translated, it gives CSAPKTGAPYNEQFF.